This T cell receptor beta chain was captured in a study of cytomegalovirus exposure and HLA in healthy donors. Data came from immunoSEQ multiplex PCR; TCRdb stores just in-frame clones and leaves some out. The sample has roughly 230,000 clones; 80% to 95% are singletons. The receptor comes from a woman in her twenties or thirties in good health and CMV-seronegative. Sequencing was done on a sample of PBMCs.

CDR3 loop: CASGLGTQRDTDTQYF. CDR3 bases: TGTGCTAGTGGTTTGGGTACGCAGCGGGACACAGATACGCAGTATTTT. The chain links TRBV12-5 to TRBJ2-3; the match to TRBD2 covers 7 bases. V dropped 1 base and J dropped 2; count of bases not matched to a gene: 6. The length of the CDR3 is 16 residues. Germline V lookup: CDR1 LGHNT, CDR2 FRNRAP.